This T cell receptor beta chain was obtained from a study of blood T cell repertoires in COVID-19 (dated by TCRdb to 2018 to 2021). Looking at the study overall: The collaborator samples originated in the United States, Italy and Spain and spanned the acute and convalescent phases of COVID-19. The repertoires were released in a freely available public database meant as a resource for research on the immune response to SARS-CoV-2. HLA class I and class II types, where available, came from metadata supplied by the sample provider rather than from assay-based typing. The samples were drawn from the first 160 participants of the ongoing ImmuneRACE study and from roughly 1,300 subjects provided by 6 global collaborators. Sample metadata almost always included a de-identified subject ID, COVID-19 status, age in years and sex. Subjects who had been exposed to COVID-19, were actively infected with it, or had recovered from it provided the deeply sampled blood TCRbeta repertoires that made up the dataset. The material from the prospective study consisted of cDNA or gDNA derived from T cells, B-cell-depleted T cells, or PBMCs. Beyond this particular receptor, the publication reports: The amount of clinical and demographic metadata varied by source and participant and was provided uncurated.

The collaborating institutions used their own protocols to collect whole blood in K2EDTA tubes. For TCRbeta analysis, collaborator samples were shipped as frozen whole blood, as isolated PBMCs, or as DNA extracted from either sample type. The trim is 10 bases for V and 6 bases for J, with a gap of 18 bases between the germline ends. There are 13 amino acids in the CDR3, from cysteine to phenylalanine inclusive. Only the CDR3 DNA stays, 39 bases, in frame from base 1. From a lookup of the germline V gene, CDR1 and CDR2 are MDHEN and SYDVKM. The immunoSEQ Assay, a bias-controlled multiplex PCR, was used to amplify TCRbeta CDR3 regions from genomic DNA. As for how the authors treated the data: Nucleated cell counts per sample were estimated from amplification of reference gene primers within the assay. To quantify the absolute abundance of each unique TCRbeta CDR3 rearrangement, sequence reads were collapsed and filtered. For each sample, productive Simpson clonality was calculated as the square root of Simpson's diversity index across productive rearrangements. The table was pulled from immuneACCESS by TCRdb, which kept in-frame rearrangements only. Such tables lose some clones; where checked, under half of the loss comes from unresolved V genes, and the rest has no known cause. From that table come the V and J calls and clone size; the DNA was used to work out D and trimming. Here the sample has a few hundred thousand clones; less than 85% occur a single time. Roughly 3.7% of the sample goes to the ten largest clones.

Remarks on this clone: Its antigen is still unknown. Base qualities were left out, and no much larger clone turns up one base away.

Sequenced sample: peripheral blood. In this chain, TRBV28 is recombined with TRBJ2-5; TRBD1 is possibly the D segment (7 matching bases). This TCR came from a woman under 30 with acute or convalescent COVID-19. The DNA sequence is TGTGCCACTGATCGACAGGGAGGAAAGACCCAGTACTTC. It encodes CATDRQGGKTQYF.